The next 19 T cell receptor beta chains were all read from a single sample in a study of shared T cell receptors in the human thymus. Assay: immunoSEQ multiplex PCR; the TCRdb copy retains only in-frame clones and omits some. This sample carries 500,000 to 850,000 clones, around 87% of them seen once, and the ten largest clones take 0.009% to 0.0095%. These data also formed part of another study, on human thymus T cells.

The sequenced material came from thymocytes. These receptors came from a boy less than two years old with a congenital heart defect.

The chain combines TRBV10-3 with TRBJ2-6; 8 bases fit TRBD1. Germline CDR1 and CDR2: ENHRY and SYGVKD. The junction had 13 bases not matched to a gene; V was cut back by 3 bases and J by 0 bases. The CDR3 totals 20 residues. The CDR3 loop reads CAISESTGGKWSSGANVLTF. CDR3 nucleotides: TGTGCCATCAGTGAAAGTACAGGGGGAAAATGGAGCTCTGGGGCCAACGTCCTGACTTTC.

Regarding this clone: Other nucleotide sequences from this sample produce the same CDR3. The gene calls are TRBV28 and TRBJ2-3; D remains unclear. V dropped 6 bases and J dropped 2 bases, with 6 bases sitting between them. The length of the CDR3 is 12 residues. Germline loops: CDR1 MDHEN, CDR2 SYDVKM. CDR3 in amino acids: CASSPSTDTQYF. The CDR3 DNA is TGTGCCAGCAGCCCCTCCACAGATACGCAGTATTTT.

The count of this clone is one. V usage is TRBV27 and J usage is TRBJ2-5; 8 bases match TRBD2. Germline-derived CDR1 and CDR2 are MNHEY and SMNVEV (reference sequence). The CDR3 is 15 residues long. With 6 bases clipped from V and 5 bases from J, the junction kept 11 bases outside the gene matches. CDR3 protein: CASRRTSRTAETQYF. The CDR3 DNA is TGTGCCAGCAGGCGGACTAGCAGGACGGCGGAGACCCAGTACTTC.

V is TRBV2 and J is TRBJ1-3; 8 bases align to TRBD1. The CDR3 is made up of 15 amino acids. Germline-derived CDR1 and CDR2 are SNHLY and FYNNEI. J was trimmed by 8 bases and V by 6 bases; bases with no gene match: 12. The CDR3 reads CASRARDRLPYTIYF. CDR3 nucleotide sequence: TGTGCCAGCAGGGCTCGGGACAGGTTACCATACACCATATATTTT.

The rearrangement uses TRBV4-3 and TRBJ1-4, with a possible D match to TRBD1 (5 bases). Germline values: CDR1 LGHNA, CDR2 YSLEER. The CDR3 extends over 17 amino acids. V lost 1 base and J 6 bases, leaving 18 bases between the germline ends. The CDR3, as DNA: TGCGCCAGCAGCCAAGTTTTCGGCCAGGGAGGAGATGAAAAACTGTTTTTT. Its protein is CASSQVFGQGGDEKLFF.

The chain employs TRBV6-1 and TRBJ2-7, with a weak D call TRBD1 (6 bases). V was shortened by 2 bases and J by 0 bases, with 20 bases between the two germline ends. Germline lookup yields CDR1 MNHNS and CDR2 SASEGT. The CDR3 is 18 residues long. The CDR3 here is CASSEQQGLPSSSYEQYF. CDR3 sequence (DNA): TGTGCCAGCAGTGAACAACAGGGTCTCCCCTCTTCCTCCTACGAGCAGTACTTC.

The CDR3 DNA follows: TGTGCCAGTAGTCCCGGGACACAAAATTCACCCCTCCACTTT. This codes for CASSPGTQNSPLHF. This chain links TRBV19 with TRBJ1-6; tentative D call: TRBD1 (6 bases). Germline V lookup: CDR1 LNHDA, CDR2 SQIVND (reference sequence). The length of the CDR3 is 14 residues. V was pared by 5 bases and J by 7 bases, with 12 bases between.

A single count supports this clone. The chain employs TRBV7-9 and TRBJ1-3; 7 positions agree with TRBD1. CDR3 size: 19 residues. Per germline, CDR1 SEHNR and CDR2 FQNEAQ (reference sequence). V dropped 1 base and J dropped 0; count of bases not matched to a gene: 12. Here the CDR3 DNA reads TGTGCCAGCAGCTTAGGGGTGACAGGGACCCCAAACTCTGGAAACACCATATATTTT. It specifies CASSLGVTGTPNSGNTIYF. The full variable domain, rest sourced from reference TRBV7-9 and TRBJ1-3, is DTGVSQNPRHKITKRGQNVTFRCDPISEHNRLYWYRQTLGQGPEFLTYFQNEAQLEKSRLLSDRFSAERPKGSFSTLEIQRTEQGDSAMYLCASSLGVTGTPNSGNTIYFGEGSWLTVV.

This chain uses TRBV7-9 with TRBJ1-2, with D perhaps TRBD1 (6 bases). Trimming cost V 1 base and J 2 bases, with 14 bases left between them. Germline CDR1 is SEHNR and CDR2 is FQNEAQ (reference sequence). The CDR3 sequence is 16 residues long. CDR3 sequence reads: CASSLDSGHTNYGYTF. The CDR3 DNA follows: TGTGCCAGCAGCTTAGATTCGGGACACACCAACTATGGCTACACCTTC.

The J gene is TRBJ2-1, the V gene TRBV20-1; 8 positions match TRBD1. The CDR3 runs to 11 residues. Germline assignment: CDR1 DFQATT and CDR2 SNEGSKA (reference sequence). V trimming: 6 bases; J trimming: 6 bases; junction bases outside the gene matches: 1. This CDR3 reads CSADRVNEQFF. In DNA, the CDR3 is TGCAGTGCGGACAGGGTCAATGAGCAGTTCTTC.

This clone was observed a single time. The rearrangement uses TRBV7-9 and TRBJ1-4, with 8 bases matching TRBD1. V lost 4 bases and J lost 3; bases outside the gene matches: 7. This CDR3 comprises 16 residues. Per germline, CDR1 SEHNR and CDR2 FQNEAQ (reference sequence). The CDR3 DNA follows: TGTGCCAGCAGCTCCCGACAGGGGACCTCTAATGAAAAACTGTTTTTT. Its translation: CASSSRQGTSNEKLFF.

V and J are TRBV4-3 and TRBJ2-2, with 9 bases matching TRBD1. Germline CDR1 and CDR2: LGHNA and YSLEER. V dropped 3 bases and J dropped 1; count of bases not matched to a gene: 0. This CDR3 is built from 15 residues. The CDR3 DNA follows: TGCGCCAGCAGCCAGGGACAGGGGAACACCGGGGAGCTGTTTTTT. It specifies CASSQGQGNTGELFF.

This chain links TRBV15 with TRBJ2-2; possible D gene TRBD2, 6 bases. The CDR3 is 15 residues long. The V and J ends lost 7 bases and 2 bases respectively, with 14 bases between them. Germline V gene lookup returns CDR1 LNHNV and CDR2 YYDKDF (reference sequence). This CDR3 reads CATTGTPDNTGELFF. The CDR3, as DNA: TGTGCCACCACCGGGACTCCAGATAACACCGGGGAGCTGTTTTTT. Filled out from reference TRBV15 and TRBJ2-2, the complete variable domain reads DAMVIQNPRYQVTQFGKPVTLSCSQTLNHNVMYWYQQKSSQAPKLLFHYYDKDFNNEADTPDNFQSRRPNTSFCFLDIRSPGLGDTAMYLCATTGTPDNTGELFFGEGSRLTVL.

This chain uses TRBV29-1 with TRBJ2-7; D possibly corresponds to TRBD1 (6 bases). This CDR3 has 14 residues. The germline V and J ends were trimmed by 6 bases and 0 bases, with 15 bases remaining between them. Germline V gene sequence: CDR1 SQVTM, CDR2 ANQGSEA. Here the CDR3 DNA reads TGCAGCGTAGTCTTCAGGGGTCACTCCTACGAGCAGTACTTC. It encodes CSVVFRGHSYEQYF.

This chain connects TRBV5-1 to TRBJ1-2; no definite D call. The CDR3 loop spans 13 amino acids. CDR1 is SGHRS and CDR2 is YFSETQ in the germline V gene. Trimming stripped 5 bases from V and 7 bases from J, with 15 bases between. The CDR3 coding sequence is TGCGCCAGCAGTCGAGCCGAGGTGGGTGGCTACACCTTC. Translated, it gives CASSRAEVGGYTF.

The rearrangement links TRBV6-6 to TRBJ1-2, with TRBD1 matching 8 bases. The length of the CDR3 is 13 residues. The V segment lost 4 bases and the J segment 10 bases; nucleotides outside the gene matches: 8. Looked up from germline, CDR1 is MNHNY and CDR2 is SVGAGI (reference sequence). The CDR3 DNA follows: TGTGCCAGCAGTTCCCGGGACAGGTGCAACTACACCTTC. Protein product: CASSSRDRCNYTF.

J is TRBJ2-7 and V is TRBV25-1, with D possibly being TRBD1 (5 bases). The CDR3 length is 13 residues. Germline-derived CDR1 and CDR2 are MGHDK and SYGVNS. V gave up 3 bases and J gave up 7 bases, with 13 bases separating them. CDR3 coding DNA: TGTGCCAGCAGTGACTACCCGAAGGGGGAGCAGTACTTC. Encoded protein: CASSDYPKGEQYF.

The V call is TRBV7-6, the J call TRBJ1-2; D perhaps matches TRBD1 (6 bases). Trimming removed 4 bases from V and 5 bases from J, with 26 bases in between. The CDR3 is made up of 18 amino acids. Per the germline V gene, CDR1 is SGHVS and CDR2 is FNYEAQ. The DNA for the CDR3 is TGTGCCAGCAGCTCCCTCAGCTTAGAGACAGGTCCGTTTTATGGCTACACCTTC. The encoded protein is CASSSLSLETGPFYGYTF.

The chain couples TRBV27 to TRBJ1-1, with D perhaps matching TRBD1 (6 bases). The CDR3 spans 14 residues. Per the germline V gene, CDR1 is MNHEY and CDR2 is SMNVEV (reference sequence). V was cut by 5 bases and J by 4 bases, with 14 bases left in between. The CDR3 region is CASSPTGRGTEAFF. CDR3 nucleotide sequence: TGTGCCAGCAGTCCAACAGGGAGGGGCACTGAAGCTTTCTTT.